The 22 T cell receptor beta chains listed next were all sequenced from one sample in a study of T cells in Graves' hyperthyroidism and ophthalmopathy. Authors of the study amplified TCR beta CDR3 regions from RNA transcripts. When the TCR CDR3 underwent first-round RT-PCR, the HTBI primer set was used. TCRdb analysed the multiplex PCR reads with MiXCR anew, one entry per CDR3 protein. The data hold more than 500,000 distinct CDR3 sequences, with roughly 14% observed a single time. The specimen sequenced was blood. These receptors originate from a middle-aged woman with Graves' ophthalmopathy.

The chain couples TRBV6-1 to TRBJ1-2; no clear D gene. CDR1 MNHNS and CDR2 SASEGT come from the germline V gene. The CDR3 totals 12 residues. Trimming removed 7 bases at V and 4 bases at J, with 10 bases between. CDR3 protein: CASITWAYGYTF. DNA of the CDR3: TGTGCCAGCATCACGTGGGCCTATGGCTACACCTTC.

This clonotype occurred a few times. The chain joins TRBV30 to TRBJ2-7; possibly TRBD1 for D (5 bases). This CDR3 comprises 13 residues. Trimming cost V 3 bases and J 2 bases, with 11 bases left between them. Germline V CDR1 and CDR2: GTSNPN, SVGIG (reference sequence). The CDR3 spells CAWRVGVTYEQYF. CDR3 DNA: TGTGCCTGGAGAGTAGGGGTCACCTACGAGCAGTACTTC.

The table lists this clonotype with a few counts. The rearrangement joins TRBV7-2 to TRBJ2-7, with 8 bases matching TRBD2. Germline CDR1 reads SGHTA; CDR2 reads FQGNSA. Trimming removed 3 bases from V and 7 bases from J; junction bases left unmatched: 8. This CDR3 spans 14 amino acids. The CDR3 coding sequence is TGTGCCAGCAGCTTCTCGGTAGCGGGATGGGAGCAGTACTTC. This codes for CASSFSVAGWEQYF. The complete variable domain, with remaining parts taken from reference TRBV7-2 and TRBJ2-7, reads GAGVSQSPSNKVTEKGKDVELRCDPISGHTALYWYRQSLGQGLEFLIYFQGNSAPDKSGLPSDRFSAERTGGSVSTLTIQRTQQEDSAVYLCASSFSVAGWEQYFGPGTRLTVT.

There are many counts of this clonotype. The V gene is TRBV28, the J gene TRBJ2-3; the D gene is possibly TRBD1 (5 bases). This CDR3 contains 15 residues. V was cut by 5 bases and J by 5 bases, with 17 bases left in between. The germline gives CDR1 MDHEN, CDR2 SYDVKM. The CDR3 sequence is CASSPDTNQGDTQYF. In DNA, the CDR3 is TGTGCCAGCAGTCCAGACACTAATCAGGGAGATACGCAGTATTTT.

The rearrangement uses TRBV14 and TRBJ1-6; TRBD1 agrees at 10 bases. V shed 4 bases, J shed 6 bases, and the junction held 6 bases outside the gene matches. Per germline, CDR1 SGHDN and CDR2 FVKESK. This CDR3 region has 16 residues. The CDR3 DNA sequence: TGTGCCAGCAGCCGAACCGGGACAGGGGTTAATTCACCCCTCCACTTT. Its protein is CASSRTGTGVNSPLHF.

This clonotype came up a few times. The rearrangement links TRBV27 to TRBJ1-2; TRBD1 might be the D (5 bases). This CDR3 has 14 amino acids. The germline CDR1 and CDR2 sequences are MNHEY and SMNVEV (reference sequence). V was trimmed by 7 bases and J by 6 bases, leaving 18 bases between them. CDR3 coding DNA: TGTGCCAGCACTTTCCCCAGGGTTGGGCATGGCTACACCTTC. Its translation is CASTFPRVGHGYTF.

The chain is built from TRBV6-2 or TRBV6-3 and TRBJ1-2; no clear D. This CDR3 is built from 10 residues. V was cut by 6 bases and J by 5 bases, with 4 bases left in between. Germline values: CDR1 MNHEY, CDR2 SVGEGT. CDR3 in DNA: TGTGCCAGCAGCCAGTATGGCTACACCTTC. Its translation is CASSQYGYTF.

This clonotype occurred many times. The chain recombines TRBV6-1 with TRBJ2-5; D might be TRBD2 (5 bases). From germline, CDR1 is MNHNS and CDR2 SASEGT. The CDR3 is 14 amino acids. V lost 4 bases, J lost 2 bases, and 11 bases lay in between. The CDR3, as DNA: TGTGCCAGCAGTGGACGGAGCGGACAAGAGACCCAGTACTTC. It codes for CASSGRSGQETQYF.

V is TRBV3-1 and J is TRBJ2-7; a possible D gene is TRBD2 (5 bases). CDR3 length: 13 amino acids. Germline-derived CDR1 and CDR2 are LGHDT and YNNKEL (reference sequence). V was clipped by 1 base and J by 6 bases, with 10 bases between them. CDR3 in amino acids: CASSQVQAAEQYF. The CDR3 DNA is TGTGCCAGCAGCCAAGTCCAAGCGGCCGAGCAGTACTTC.

This clonotype was observed many times. The chain links TRBV4-2 to TRBJ2-6; D is unresolved. The V and J ends lost 2 bases and 1 base respectively, with 12 bases between them. Per germline, CDR1 LGHNA and CDR2 YNFKEQ. CDR3 size: 17 residues. CDR3 sequence: CASSQSLIVSGANVLTF. The CDR3 DNA follows: TGTGCCAGCAGCCAAAGTCTTATCGTATCTGGGGCCAACGTCCTGACTTTC.

This clonotype has a count of ten or more. The J gene is TRBJ1-1, the V gene TRBV29-1, with D perhaps TRBD1 (5 bases). The CDR3 covers 12 residues. Germline V gene lookup returns CDR1 SQVTM and CDR2 ANQGSEA. Trimming took off 4 bases at V and 2 bases at J, with 8 bases between the two ends. The CDR3, as DNA: TGCAGCGTTGCGGGGCTCAACACTGAAGCTTTCTTT. Protein sequence: CSVAGLNTEAFF.

The V gene is TRBV2, the J gene TRBJ2-7, with TRBD2 matching 9 bases. With V trimmed by 4 bases and J by 2 bases, 6 bases remained unmatched. The CDR3 runs 15 residues. The germline CDR1 and CDR2 sequences are SNHLY and FYNNEI. CDR3 DNA sequence: TGTGCCAGCAGTGCTGCTAGCGGGACAACCTACGAGCAGTACTTC. It encodes CASSAASGTTYEQYF.

This clonotype was seen repeatedly, ten times or more. This CDR3 is CASSQEFGSNQPQHF. The CDR3 DNA follows: TGTGCCAGCAGCCAAGAATTTGGGAGCAATCAGCCCCAGCATTTT. The chain uses TRBV4-2 and TRBJ1-5; unclear D gene. The germline CDR1 and CDR2 sequences are LGHNA and YNFKEQ. The CDR3 loop spans 15 amino acids. V gave up 0 bases and J gave up 1 base, with 7 bases separating them.

This clonotype was found many times. The chain links TRBV2 to TRBJ2-7; no definite D call. The V gene's germline CDR1 is SNHLY and CDR2 FYNNEI. The CDR3 covers 10 residues. Trimming pared 6 bases from V and 3 bases from J, leaving 3 bases between. In DNA form, the CDR3 reads TGTGCCAGCAGCGACTACGAGCAGTACTTC. Translating gives CASSDYEQYF. Looking up the rest from reference TRBV2 and TRBJ2-7 gives the full variable domain: EPEVTQTPSHQVTQMGQEVILRCVPISNHLYFYWYRQILGQKVEFLVSFYNNEISEKSEIFDDQFSVERPDGSNFTLKIRSTKLEDSAMYFCASSDYEQYFGPGTRLTVT.

This clonotype occurred many times. The chain joins TRBV29-1 to TRBJ2-4; a possible D gene is TRBD2 (5 bases). CDR1 and CDR2 from the germline V gene are SQVTM and ANQGSEA. This CDR3 has 14 amino acids. CDR3: CTVSEGFEKNIQYF. The CDR3 nucleotides read TGCACAGTGTCTGAGGGATTTGAGAAAAACATTCAGTACTTC.

This clonotype appeared many times. This sequence joins TRBV6-2 or TRBV6-3 and TRBJ2-5; TRBD2 matches at 7 bases. V lost 11 bases and J lost 3; bases outside the gene matches: 9. CDR1 is MNHEY and CDR2 is SVGEGT in the germline V gene. The CDR3 extends over 13 amino acids. This chain's CDR3 is CALGRDYKETQYF. For the CDR3, the DNA is TGTGCCCTCGGGCGGGACTACAAAGAGACCCAGTACTTC.

This clonotype was counted between two and nine times. The chain links TRBV9 to TRBJ1-1; D may be TRBD1 (5 bases). The V gene's germline CDR1 is SGDLS and CDR2 YYNGEE. Trimming removed 0 bases at V and 7 bases at J, with 13 bases between. The CDR3 is 14 amino acids. CDR3: CASSVGRTTGEAFF. Here the CDR3 DNA reads TGTGCCAGCAGCGTAGGGCGGACTACAGGTGAAGCTTTCTTT.

The sample holds many counts of this clonotype. The chain is built from TRBV7-2 and TRBJ1-1; a weak D match, TRBD1 (5 bases). There are 14 residues in the CDR3. The germline V and J ends were trimmed by 5 bases and 4 bases, with 14 bases remaining between them. Germline V gene lookup returns CDR1 SGHTA and CDR2 FQGNSA. This CDR3 is CASSPRSGGTEAFF. The DNA of the CDR3 is TGTGCCAGCAGCCCAAGGAGCGGGGGCACTGAAGCTTTCTTT.

This clonotype was counted many times. The chain combines TRBV6-1 with TRBJ1-5, with D possibly being TRBD1 (5 bases). Trimming removed 6 bases at V and 3 bases at J, with 15 bases between. Germline values: CDR1 MNHNS, CDR2 SASEGT. The CDR3 is 15 residues long. As DNA, the CDR3 is TGTGCCAGCAGCCGGACACGCAGCCTCAATCAGCCCCAGCATTTT. Protein: CASSRTRSLNQPQHF.

The table lists this clonotype with a few counts. V and J are TRBV20-1 and TRBJ2-4, with D possibly TRBD2 on 5 matching bases. Trimming cost V 0 bases and J 9 bases, with 21 bases left between them. The V gene's germline CDR1 is DFQATT and CDR2 SNEGSKA (reference sequence). This CDR3 is 16 amino acids long. The CDR3 bases are TGCAGTGCTAGAGATGCTAGCCAAGGGAGCGTCGGCATTCAGTACTTC. It yields the protein CSARDASQGSVGIQYF.

This clonotype was seen ten or more times. V is TRBV28 and J is TRBJ2-2; 10 bases match TRBD1. Germline CDR1 reads MDHEN; CDR2 reads SYDVKM. CDR3 length: 18 residues. V was clipped by 5 bases and J by 0 bases; unmatched bases: 9. The CDR3 loop is CASSPYPGQGANTGELFF. The CDR3 DNA sequence: TGTGCCAGCAGTCCTTACCCCGGACAGGGGGCGAACACCGGGGAGCTGTTTTTT.

At least ten counts were recorded for this clonotype. The chain joins TRBV12-3 or TRBV12-4 to TRBJ1-5; TRBD1 agrees at 12 bases. V shed 11 bases and J 6 bases; nucleotides not matched to a gene: 8. The CDR3 totals 14 residues. This CDR3 is CASSGTGGGQPQHF. Written as DNA, the CDR3 is TGTGCCTCATCCGGGACAGGGGGCGGTCAGCCCCAGCATTTT.